This entry features one T cell receptor (beta chain) sequence. This sample is part of a study of OX40 agonist ivuxolimab in advanced cancers. The data were produced by immunoSEQ multiplex PCR, yet TCRdb's version contains in-frame clones alone and is incomplete. The table has 55,000 to 75,000 clones, roughly 87% seen once; the top ten hold approximately 1.2%. Germline lookup yields CDR1 SGHVS and CDR2 FQNEAQ. Trimming took off 5 bases at V and 0 bases at J, with 14 bases between the two ends. CDR3 length: 16 residues. V is TRBV7-8 and J is TRBJ1-3, with a weak D call TRBD1 (6 bases). This receptor was taken from an adult with an advanced solid tumor such as melanoma, head and neck, liver or kidney cancer. The material was CD4+ or CD8+ T cells sorted from blood, obtained in a trial of the OX40 agonist ivuxolimab. In DNA, the CDR3 is TGTGCCAGCAGCCATCCGGGACAACCCTCTGGAAACACCATATATTTT. Translated, it gives CASSHPGQPSGNTIYF.